This record looks at one TCR beta chain sequence and its context. The data are from a study of T cell changes during pregnancy in multiple sclerosis. V was pared by 5 bases and J by 0 bases, with 11 bases between. Germline CDR1 GTSNPN, CDR2 SVGIG (reference sequence). There are 14 residues in the CDR3. Here immunoSEQ multiplex PCR was the method, and the copy in TCRdb shows in-frame clones only, minus some. The sample shows about 67,000 clones, approximately 90% of them seen only once. This TCR came from a female donor with multiple sclerosis, enrolled in a pregnancy study. J is TRBJ2-4 and V is TRBV30; D may be TRBD2 (5 bases). The sequencing used peripheral blood, collected in the second trimester of pregnancy. The CDR3 spells CAWDSGLAKNIQYF. The DNA for the CDR3 is TGTGCCTGGGACTCGGGGTTAGCCAAAAACATTCAGTACTTC. The entire variable domain, with the rest obtained from reference TRBV30 and TRBJ2-4, is as follows: SQTIHQWPATLVQPVGSPLSLECTVEGTSNPNLYWYRQAAGRGLQLLFYSVGIGQISSEVPQNLSASRPQDRQFILSSKKLLLSDSGFYLCAWDSGLAKNIQYFGAGTRLSVL.